This T cell receptor beta chain was obtained from a study of radiation and T cells in renal cell carcinoma. The study, taken as a whole, reports: No pretreatment tumor biopsies were available for baseline clonotypes. From baseline, blood top tumor clonotypes peaked at 2 weeks post-radiation.

Produced via immunoSEQ multiplex PCR; TCRdb's table is partial and in-frame only. The sample lists some 50,000 clones, more than 80% occurring once. A few counts support this clone. What it recognizes is unknown. The time point here: blood 2 weeks post-SBRT. Described treatment: 15 Gy SBRT to primary tumor, nephrectomy 4 weeks later. Blood was sampled at baseline, 2 weeks and 4 weeks after SBRT. Germline V gene sequence: CDR1 SGDLS, CDR2 YYNGEE. Trimming stripped 0 bases from V and 6 bases from J, with 10 bases between. The CDR3 spans 14 residues. The chain is built from TRBV9 and TRBJ2-1, with D uncertain. The origin of this receptor is a woman in her 70s with renal cell carcinoma. The specimen was blood, collected from a patient whose treatment included radiotherapy and nephrectomy. Here the CDR3 reads CASSVAGLLNEQFF. In nucleotides, the CDR3 is TGTGCCAGCAGCGTAGCGGGCCTACTCAATGAGCAGTTCTTC.